This passage covers 28 T cell receptor beta chains from one sample sequenced in a study of CD8+ T cells in alopecia areata. Extraction of RNA preceded its reverse transcription into cDNA, which served as the sequencing template. Assay used: immunoSEQ multiplex PCR; TCRdb lists only in-frame clones, some missing. The repertoire has some 130,000 clones, around 50% of them found once; the top ten carry 4.5%. Sequences were derived from CD4+ T cells sorted from blood, sampled at week 0. These TCRs come from a human donor with alopecia areata.

This chain joins TRBV27 and TRBJ2-5, with 11 bases matching TRBD2. The J call could be wrong; TRBJ2-7 is a better fit for the DNA end. From germline, CDR1 is MNHEY and CDR2 SMNVEV (reference sequence). The CDR3 is 19 residues long. The CDR3 loop is CASSLRPPGLAVEDYEQYF. The CDR3 DNA follows: TGTGCCAGCAGTTTACGACCCCCGGGACTAGCGGTGGAGGACTACGAGCAGTACTTC.

V usage is TRBV4-2 and J usage is TRBJ1-4; D is possibly TRBD1 (6 bases). The ends were cut back, 1 base at V and 3 bases at J, with 12 bases in the middle. CDR1 and CDR2 (germline): LGHNA, YNFKEQ. The CDR3 spans 16 residues. The DNA for the CDR3 is TGTGCCAGCAGCCAAGTATCGGACAGCGCTAATGAAAAACTGTTTTTT. Its translation: CASSQVSDSANEKLFF.

This clone has only a few counts. This chain uses TRBV19 with TRBJ1-4; D is unresolved. The CDR3 consists of 13 residues. CDR1 and CDR2 (germline): LNHDA, SQIVND (reference sequence). V gave up 10 bases and J gave up 8 bases, with 17 bases separating them. This CDR3 is CATATGLREKLFF. CDR3 in DNA: TGTGCCACCGCAACCGGGCTACGGGAAAAACTGTTTTTT. Supplemented by reference TRBV19 and TRBJ1-4, the full variable domain reads DGGITQSPKYLFRKEGQNVTLSCEQNLNHDAMYWYRQDPGQGLRLIYYSQIVNDFQKGDIAEGYSVSREKKESFPLTVTSAQKNPTAFYLCATATGLREKLFFGSGTQLSVL.

There are a few counts of this clone. The V gene is TRBV7-9, the J gene TRBJ2-2; no clear D. V lost 1 base and J 0 bases, leaving 3 bases between the germline ends. Germline CDR1 reads SEHNR; CDR2 reads FQNEAQ (reference sequence). CDR3 size: 14 residues. The CDR3 DNA follows: TGTGCCAGCAGCTTAGGGGCGAACACCGGGGAGCTGTTTTTT. It encodes CASSLGANTGELFF.

The CDR3 is CASSREQPSDTQYF. The CDR3 DNA reads as TGTGCCAGCAGCCGAGAACAACCCTCTGATACGCAGTATTTT. The chain recombines TRBV14 with TRBJ2-3; D unclear. The CDR3 totals 14 residues. Germline-derived CDR1 and CDR2 are SGHDN and FVKESK. V lost 4 bases, J lost 6 bases, and 14 bases lay in between.

The chain joins TRBV7-6 to TRBJ2-1; TRBD2 agrees at 8 bases. J gave up 4 bases and V 8 bases, and 25 bases lay outside the gene matches. The CDR3 is made up of 20 amino acids. CDR1 is SGHVS and CDR2 is FNYEAQ in the germline V gene. CDR3 sequence reads: CASAREAGGLDEGYYNEQFF. CDR3 nucleotides: TGTGCCAGCGCCAGAGAGGCGGGGGGCCTCGACGAGGGATATTACAATGAGCAGTTCTTC.

The chain is built from TRBV19 and TRBJ2-1, with 7 bases aligning to TRBD1. The CDR3 loop spans 16 amino acids. V shed 4 bases, J shed 2 bases, and the junction held 8 bases outside the gene matches. Germline V CDR1 and CDR2: LNHDA, SQIVND (reference sequence). The CDR3 DNA follows: TGTGCCAGTAGTAAAGAAACAGGGGTACCCTACAATGAGCAGTTCTTC. As protein: CASSKETGVPYNEQFF.

This chain links TRBV29-1 with TRBJ2-5; perhaps TRBD1 as D (5 bases). The CDR3 is 11 residues long. Germline CDR1 reads SQVTM; CDR2 reads ANQGSEA. V shed 6 bases and J shed 5 bases, with 10 bases lying between them. The CDR3 nucleotides read TGCAGCGTCAGGGTCCGGGAGACCCAGTACTTC. Translated: CSVRVRETQYF.

The chain is built from TRBV28 and TRBJ2-1; possible D gene TRBD2, 6 bases. The germline V gene has CDR1 MDHEN and CDR2 SYDVKM. The germline V and J ends were trimmed by 3 bases and 3 bases, with 9 bases remaining between them. There are 14 residues in the CDR3. DNA of the CDR3: TGTGCCAGCAGTTTCGGGAGTTACTACAATGAGCAGTTCTTC. Translation: CASSFGSYYNEQFF.

The chain employs TRBV19 and TRBJ1-1; 7 bases match TRBD1. This CDR3 region has 14 residues. V lost 5 bases, J lost 5 bases, and 8 bases stayed unmatched. Germline-derived CDR1 and CDR2 are LNHDA and SQIVND (reference sequence). CDR3 sequence (DNA): TGTGCCAGTAGTGTGGAGACAGGGAGAACTGAAGCTTTCTTT. It yields the protein CASSVETGRTEAFF.

The chain links TRBV4-3 to TRBJ2-3, with D perhaps TRBD2 (6 bases). Germline V gene sequence: CDR1 LGHNA, CDR2 YSLEER. V lost 0 bases, J lost 0 bases, and 10 bases lay in between. CDR3 length: 16 residues. The CDR3 spells CASSQEAGRSTDTQYF. CDR3 nucleotides: TGCGCCAGCAGCCAAGAGGCGGGGCGGAGCACAGATACGCAGTATTTT.

V gene TRBV7-2 combines with J gene TRBJ1-2, with TRBD1 matching over 9 bases. This CDR3 region has 14 residues. Looked up from germline, CDR1 is SGHTA and CDR2 is FQGNSA. The V and J ends lost 5 bases and 6 bases, in that order; junction bases with no gene match: 7. The CDR3 here is CASSTRDRVDGYTF. In DNA, the CDR3 is TGTGCCAGCAGCACCCGGGACAGGGTTGATGGCTACACCTTC.

V usage is TRBV5-4 and J usage is TRBJ2-3, with 8 bases identical to TRBD1. With V trimmed by 4 bases and J by 2 bases, 12 bases remained unmatched. The CDR3 sequence is 17 residues long. In germline, CDR1 is SGHNT, CDR2 YYREEE (reference sequence). The CDR3 bases are TGTGCCAGCAGCCAAGTAACAGGGGGTTTCCCCACAGATACGCAGTATTTT. It is translated as CASSQVTGGFPTDTQYF.

This clone was found once. CDR3 coding DNA: TGCGCCAGCAGAAACCGGGACAGAGACTCCTACGAGCAGTACTTC. This translates into CASRNRDRDSYEQYF. The gene calls are TRBV5-1 and TRBJ2-7, with 7 bases lining up with TRBD1. Unmatched junction bases numbered 8, after V lost 5 bases and J lost 0 bases. The CDR3 has 15 amino acids. CDR1 and CDR2 from the germline V gene are SGHRS and YFSETQ.

This clone showed up just a few times. This chain links TRBV9 with TRBJ2-2; 11 positions agree with TRBD2. The CDR3 is made up of 16 amino acids. Germline values: CDR1 SGDLS, CDR2 YYNGEE. Trimming took 4 bases from V and 0 from J; bases not matched to a gene: 2. The CDR3, as DNA: TGTGCCAGCAGCCAGGGACTAGCGGCGAACACCGGGGAGCTGTTTTTT. It encodes CASSQGLAANTGELFF. The whole variable domain, remainder taken from reference TRBV9 and TRBJ2-2, is DSGVTQTPKHLITATGQRVTLRCSPRSGDLSVYWYQQSLDQGLQFLIQYYNGEERAKGNILERFSAQQFPDLHSELNLSSLELGDSALYFCASSQGLAANTGELFFGEGSRLTVL.

This clone was observed a few times. This chain uses TRBV4-1 with TRBJ2-7; D is uncertain. Deletions cut 0 bases from V and 2 bases from J, with 11 bases between. Germline CDR1 is MGHRA and CDR2 is YSYEKL. The CDR3 runs to 15 residues. DNA of the CDR3: TGCGCCAGCAGCCAAGACGGAGCCGATACCTACGAGCAGTACTTC. Protein: CASSQDGADTYEQYF.

This clone was counted only a few times. The chain is built from TRBV11-3 and TRBJ2-4, with a weak D call TRBD2 (5 bases). CDR1 SGHNT and CDR2 YENEEA come from the germline V gene. V was shortened by 5 bases and J by 7 bases, with 12 bases between the two germline ends. CDR3 length equals 13 residues. The CDR3 DNA reads as TGTGCCAGCAGCCTAGGGAGCTCTAACATTCAGTACTTC. As protein: CASSLGSSNIQYF.

The chain couples TRBV19 to TRBJ2-2; D possibly corresponds to TRBD2 (6 bases). Trimming took off 5 bases at V and 2 bases at J, with 15 bases between the two ends. Germline V CDR1 and CDR2: LNHDA, SQIVND (reference sequence). The CDR3 loop spans 16 amino acids. In nucleotides, the CDR3 is TGTGCCAGTAGTGCGGGACGGACTTATAACACCGGGGAGCTGTTTTTT. As protein: CASSAGRTYNTGELFF.

This sequence joins TRBV6-1 and TRBJ1-2; D gene uncertain. Germline CDR1 reads MNHNS; CDR2 reads SASEGT. Trimming took off 2 bases at V and 6 bases at J, with 31 bases between the two ends. The CDR3 has 20 residues. CDR3 in amino acids: CASSEIRPLSGFLLVNGYTF. The CDR3 DNA reads as TGTGCCAGCAGTGAAATAAGGCCGTTATCAGGATTCCTCCTCGTGAATGGCTACACCTTC.

This clone was observed a few times. This chain joins TRBV15 and TRBJ2-4; 11 positions match TRBD1. Germline values: CDR1 LNHNV, CDR2 YYDKDF (reference sequence). Unmatched junction bases numbered 8, after V lost 4 bases and J lost 3 bases. This CDR3 is 17 amino acids long. The CDR3 coding sequence is TGTGCCACCAGCAATTACGGGGGACAGGGGGACAAAAACATTCAGTACTTC. Translating gives CATSNYGGQGDKNIQYF.

This chain uses TRBV5-6 with TRBJ2-7; possible D gene TRBD1, 5 bases. Germline V CDR1 and CDR2: SGHDT, YYEEEE. The length of the CDR3 is 14 residues. V was trimmed by 4 bases and J by 4 bases, leaving 15 bases between them. The CDR3 nucleotides are TGTGCCAGCAGCCCCCGGCCTGGGGCATACGAGCAGTACTTC. It is translated as CASSPRPGAYEQYF. Supplemented by reference TRBV5-6 and TRBJ2-7, the full variable domain reads DAGVTQSPTHLIKTRGQQVTLRCSPKSGHDTVSWYQQALGQGPQFIFQYYEEEERQRGNFPDRFSGHQFPNYSSELNVNALLLGDSALYLCASSPRPGAYEQYFGPGTRLTVT.

This chain joins TRBV5-6 and TRBJ2-3; no reliable D call. V gave up 0 bases and J gave up 2 bases, with 4 bases separating them. Germline-derived CDR1 and CDR2 are SGHDT and YYEEEE. CDR3 length: 13 residues. This CDR3 reads CASSLDSTDTQYF. DNA of the CDR3: TGTGCCAGCAGCTTGGATTCCACAGATACGCAGTATTTT. The entire variable domain, with the rest obtained from reference TRBV5-6 and TRBJ2-3, is as follows: DAGVTQSPTHLIKTRGQQVTLRCSPKSGHDTVSWYQQALGQGPQFIFQYYEEEERQRGNFPDRFSGHQFPNYSSELNVNALLLGDSALYLCASSLDSTDTQYFGPGTRLTVL.

The rearrangement links TRBV29-1 to TRBJ2-1; possibly TRBD2 for D (5 bases). V was trimmed by 4 bases and J by 15 bases, leaving 16 bases between them. Germline V gives CDR1 SQVTM, CDR2 ANQGSEA. CDR3 length: 11 amino acids. The CDR3 loop reads CSVAGTANRFF. The CDR3 DNA follows: TGCAGCGTTGCGGGAACCGCCAACCGGTTCTTC.

The V and J genes are TRBV7-2 and TRBJ2-5; D is unresolved. Per germline, CDR1 SGHTA and CDR2 FQGNSA. The CDR3 runs to 17 residues. The V end was cut by 0 bases, the J end by 1 base, with 15 bases between. The chain's CDR3 is CASSLAPPTSIQETQYF. In DNA form, the CDR3 reads TGTGCCAGCAGCTTAGCCCCACCGACAAGTATCCAAGAGACCCAGTACTTC.

The rearrangement uses TRBV27 and TRBJ2-4; D may be TRBD1 or TRBD2 (6 bases each). V gave up 6 bases and J gave up 2 bases, with 20 bases separating them. There are 17 residues in the CDR3. CDR1 is MNHEY and CDR2 is SMNVEV in the germline V gene (reference sequence). This chain's CDR3 is CASSQGTGARSKNIQYF. The CDR3, as DNA: TGTGCCAGCAGCCAGGGGACGGGGGCGCGGTCCAAAAACATTCAGTACTTC.

The chain has TRBV6-5 and TRBJ1-5; a weak D match, TRBD1 (5 bases). Germline CDR1 and CDR2: MNHEY and SVGAGI. Trimming took 4 bases from V and 4 from J, leaving 11 bases between them. This CDR3 is built from 14 residues. The CDR3 region is CASSSGNWNQPQHF. The DNA of the CDR3 is TGTGCCAGCAGTTCAGGGAATTGGAATCAGCCCCAGCATTTT.

This chain joins TRBV6-6 and TRBJ1-4; tentatively, D is TRBD1 (6 bases). The V end lost 1 base, the J end lost 1 base, and 7 bases lay between the germline ends. Germline V gives CDR1 MNHNY, CDR2 SVGAGI (reference sequence). This CDR3 has 15 residues. CDR3 nucleotide sequence: TGTGCCAGCAGTTACTTACAGGGAACTAATGAAAAACTGTTTTTT. It translates to CASSYLQGTNEKLFF.

The rearrangement uses TRBV6-4 and TRBJ2-3, with a weak D call TRBD1 (5 bases). This CDR3 has 12 amino acids. Trimming removed 2 bases at V and 11 bases at J, with 11 bases between. CDR1 and CDR2 (germline): MRHNA, SNTAGT. This CDR3 reads CASSDAAGKQYF. The CDR3 region has the DNA TGTGCCAGCAGTGACGCGGCAGGGAAGCAGTATTTT.